These 27 T cell receptor beta chains were sequenced from one sample in a study of blood T cells in healthy people across ages. A second PCR, run for roughly 7 to 11 cycles, used a sample-barcoded 5' primer plus a J-beta primer mix. Via MiXCR, TCRdb re-called the 5' RACE reads, giving one row per CDR3 protein. The sample contains around 1.5 million distinct CDR3 sequences, around 55% of which appear only once. Material for sequencing was blood. These receptors all stem from a man between 18 and 29 years old in good health.

V gene TRBV7-6 combines with J gene TRBJ2-3, with D perhaps TRBD2 (6 bases). CDR3 size: 16 residues. Germline V lookup: CDR1 SGHVS, CDR2 FNYEAQ. V gave up 2 bases and J gave up 1 base, with 13 bases separating them. The chain's CDR3 is CASSLRAPSGTDTQYF. The CDR3 coding sequence is TGTGCCAGCAGCTTAAGGGCCCCTAGCGGCACAGATACGCAGTATTTT. The variable domain in full, completed from reference TRBV7-6 and TRBJ2-3, reads GAGVSQSPRYKVTKRGQDVALRCDPISGHVSLYWYRQALGQGPEFLTYFNYEAQQDKSGLPNDRFSAERPEGSISTLTIQRTEQRDSAMYRCASSLRAPSGTDTQYFGPGTRLTVL.

This clonotype has just a few counts. This sequence joins TRBV12-3 or TRBV12-4 and TRBJ2-1, with D possibly TRBD1 on 5 matching bases. Trimming pared 8 bases from V and 4 bases from J, leaving 9 bases between. The CDR3 covers 12 residues. In nucleotides, the CDR3 is TGTGCCAGCGGTGGGGCATACAATGAGCAGTTCTTC. Its translation is CASGGAYNEQFF.

This clonotype was found once. The chain uses TRBV15 and TRBJ2-1; D is undetermined. CDR1 is LNHNV and CDR2 is YYDKDF in the germline V gene (reference sequence). This CDR3 comprises 13 residues. V was trimmed by 6 bases and J by 8 bases, leaving 14 bases between them. The CDR3 DNA reads as TGTGCCACCAGTAGGGAACGACACGATGAGCAGTTCTTC. This gives the protein CATSRERHDEQFF.

The chain joins TRBV20-1 to TRBJ2-1; no clear D. CDR3 size: 13 residues. Trimming removed 4 bases from V and 4 bases from J, with 11 bases in between. Germline lookup yields CDR1 DFQATT and CDR2 SNEGSKA (reference sequence). CDR3 region: CSATGQRYNEQFF. The CDR3 DNA follows: TGCAGTGCTACAGGCCAACGGTACAATGAGCAGTTCTTC.

This clonotype was seen more than once but under ten times. The J gene is TRBJ2-5, the V gene TRBV5-1; 14 nucleotides line up with TRBD2. Losses at the gene ends were 0 bases for V and 5 bases for J; bases not matched to a gene: 12. Germline CDR1 is SGHRS and CDR2 is YFSETQ. This CDR3 has 19 residues. CDR3 protein: CASSLAGTSGRSRSETQYF. For the CDR3, the DNA is TGCGCCAGCAGCTTGGCTGGGACTAGCGGGAGAAGTCGTTCGGAGACCCAGTACTTC.

V and J are TRBV4-2 and TRBJ2-1; D may match TRBD1 or TRBD2 (5 bases each). V dropped 0 bases and J dropped 5 bases, with 11 bases sitting between them. The CDR3 has 15 amino acids. From germline, CDR1 is LGHNA and CDR2 YNFKEQ. In nucleotides, the CDR3 is TGTGCCAGCAGCCAAGAGCCACTAGGGGACAATGAGCAGTTCTTC. Translation gives CASSQEPLGDNEQFF.

This clonotype was picked up a small number of times. The chain combines TRBV6-6 with TRBJ2-7, with a possible D match to TRBD1 (5 bases). The germline V gene encodes CDR1 MNHNY and CDR2 SVGAGI (reference sequence). Between the trimmed V and J ends, which lost 6 bases and 2 bases, there was a span of 11 bases. The length of the CDR3 is 13 residues. As DNA, the CDR3 is TGTGCCAGCAGGTCTGACAGAGCCTACGAGCAGTACTTC. Protein product: CASRSDRAYEQYF.

This chain uses TRBV6-2 or TRBV6-3 with TRBJ2-3; D gene uncertain. The V end was cut by 2 bases, the J end by 6 bases, with 12 bases between. The CDR3 runs to 14 residues. Germline-derived CDR1 and CDR2 are MNHEY and SVGEGT. CDR3 in DNA: TGTGCCAGCAGTTACCTCGACGGGCGGGATACGCAGTATTTT. The encoded protein is CASSYLDGRDTQYF.

The rearrangement uses TRBV20-1 and TRBJ1-6; 7 bases are a match to TRBD1. Per the germline V gene, CDR1 is DFQATT and CDR2 is SNEGSKA (reference sequence). This CDR3 has 15 residues. Trimming took 0 bases from V and 5 from J; bases not matched to a gene: 4. This CDR3 reads CSARDWDSNNSPLHF. The DNA for the CDR3 is TGCAGTGCTAGAGATTGGGACAGCAATAATTCACCCCTCCACTTT.

Only a few counts were recorded for this clonotype. This rearrangement joins TRBV5-1 to TRBJ2-7; 8 bases agree with TRBD1. The CDR3 is 14 amino acids. The V gene end was trimmed by 4 bases and the J gene end by 5 bases; junction bases not matched to a gene: 8. Germline V lookup: CDR1 SGHRS, CDR2 YFSETQ. The CDR3 nucleotides read TGCGCCAGCAGCCCGGACAGGGTAGTCAACGAGCAGTACTTC. Its translation: CASSPDRVVNEQYF.

This chain joins TRBV7-6 and TRBJ2-1; 7 bases agree with TRBD2. Germline V gene sequence: CDR1 SGHVS, CDR2 FNYEAQ. The trim removed 3 bases at V and 7 bases at J, leaving 15 bases unmatched. This CDR3 is 17 amino acids long. The DNA for the CDR3 is TGTGCCAGCAGCTTTTGGCCCCGAGGGAGGGTTGGGAATGAGCAGTTCTTC. It codes for CASSFWPRGRVGNEQFF.

With regard to this clonotype: One end of the junction varies from germline; a read error may be responsible. V is TRBV6-2 or TRBV6-3 and J is TRBJ2-4; D not certain. This CDR3 spans 15 amino acids. The germline V gene has CDR1 MNHEY and CDR2 SVGEGT. DNA of the CDR3: TGTGCCAGCAGTTACTCTGGGATAGCCAAAAACGTTCAGTACTTC. This translates into CASSYSGIAKNVQYF.

This rearrangement joins TRBV4-1 to TRBJ2-1; D unclear. The CDR3 length is 14 residues. Germline assignment: CDR1 MGHRA and CDR2 YSYEKL. V lost 4 bases to trimming and J lost 7 bases, with 14 bases between them. The CDR3 coding sequence is TGCGCCAGCAGCCTGAGCCTCCTAGGGAATGAGCAGTTCTTC. Protein product: CASSLSLLGNEQFF.

The rearrangement links TRBV7-9 to TRBJ2-5; TRBD2 matches 11 bases. Germline V gene data show CDR1 as SEHNR and CDR2 as FQNEAQ (reference sequence). The V segment lost 4 bases and the J segment 11 bases; nucleotides outside the gene matches: 9. The CDR3 runs 14 residues. In DNA form, the CDR3 reads TGTGCCAGCAGCTCGACTAGCGGGGTTTCTGAGCAGTACTTC. The encoded protein is CASSSTSGVSEQYF. Based on the CDR3 plus reference TRBV7-9 and TRBJ2-5, the full variable domain is DTGVSQNPRHKITKRGQNVTFRCDPISEHNRLYWYRQTLGQGPEFLTYFQNEAQLEKSRLLSDRFSAERPKGSFSTLEIQRTEQGDSAMYLCASSSTSGVSEQYFGPGTRLLVL.

This clonotype was detected ten times or more. The chain combines TRBV29-1 with TRBJ2-6, with D hard to call. Trimming shortened V by 0 bases and J by 0 bases, and 3 bases separated the two germline ends. CDR1 and CDR2 from the germline V gene are SQVTM and ANQGSEA. This CDR3 is 14 amino acids long. The CDR3 sequence: CSVEDSSGANVLTF. The CDR3 DNA is TGCAGCGTTGAAGACAGCTCTGGGGCCAACGTCCTGACTTTC.

There are a few counts of this clonotype. The J gene is TRBJ2-5, the V gene TRBV3-1, with TRBD2 matching 9 bases. Per germline, CDR1 LGHDT and CDR2 YNNKEL (reference sequence). Unmatched junction bases numbered 19, after V lost 0 bases and J lost 5 bases. The CDR3 length is 20 residues. In DNA, the CDR3 is TGTGCCAGCAGCCAAGATCTAATAGCGGGGGCCACACCGCAGGGGGAGACCCAGTACTTC. This sequence encodes CASSQDLIAGATPQGETQYF.

The CDR3 sequence is CASNIGTRETQYF. The CDR3 bases are TGTGCCAGCAACATCGGGACGAGGGAGACCCAGTACTTC. This sequence joins TRBV7-9 and TRBJ2-5; the D call may be TRBD1 or TRBD2 (5 bases each). Germline loops: CDR1 SEHNR, CDR2 FQNEAQ (reference sequence). This CDR3 region has 13 residues. Trimming took off 7 bases at V and 5 bases at J, with 14 bases between the two ends.

This clonotype was observed a few times. The J gene is TRBJ2-1, the V gene TRBV12-3 or TRBV12-4, with D possibly matching TRBD2 (5 bases). Trimming cost V 8 bases and J 5 bases, with 10 bases left between them. This CDR3 has 12 amino acids. CDR3 residues: CASCSVHNEQFF. The CDR3 DNA reads as TGTGCCAGCTGTAGCGTCCACAATGAGCAGTTCTTC.

V usage is TRBV20-1 and J usage is TRBJ2-3, with D possibly being TRBD2 (7 bases). This CDR3 region has 15 residues. Trimming took off 0 bases at V and 4 bases at J, with 14 bases between the two ends. Germline V gene lookup returns CDR1 DFQATT and CDR2 SNEGSKA (reference sequence). The CDR3 region is CSARDYGGGADTQYF. CDR3 DNA: TGCAGTGCTAGAGATTATGGAGGGGGGGCAGATACGCAGTATTTT.

This chain joins TRBV27 and TRBJ2-1; the D is unclear. V dropped 2 bases and J dropped 5 bases, with 13 bases sitting between them. The V gene's germline CDR1 is MNHEY and CDR2 SMNVEV (reference sequence). This CDR3 has 15 amino acids. CDR3 in DNA: TGTGCCAGCAGTTTAGCCCAGCCTTCCCACAATGAGCAGTTCTTC. Amino acid sequence: CASSLAQPSHNEQFF.

The chain links TRBV5-5 to TRBJ1-2; no reliable D call. The CDR3 sequence is 12 residues long. Trimming removed 1 base from V and 8 bases from J, with 9 bases in between. Germline CDR1 reads SGHKS; CDR2 reads YYEKEE (reference sequence). The CDR3 coding sequence is TGTGCCAGCAGCTTGTTGATGGACGGCTACACCTTC. Its translation is CASSLLMDGYTF.

The gene calls are TRBV12-3 or TRBV12-4 and TRBJ2-3; D gene ambiguous. The V end was cut by 0 bases, the J end by 2 bases, with 9 bases between. This CDR3 spans 15 amino acids. In DNA form, the CDR3 reads TGTGCCAGCAGTTTAGCGACTCCAAACACAGATACGCAGTATTTT. Residues: CASSLATPNTDTQYF.

DNA of the CDR3: TGTGCCAGCAAAACAGGGGGGGATACGCAGTATTTT. Its translation is CASKTGGDTQYF. This chain links TRBV2 with TRBJ2-3, with 8 bases lining up with TRBD1. Germline CDR1 SNHLY, CDR2 FYNNEI. The CDR3 covers 12 residues. The ends lost 7 bases at V and 6 bases at J; junction bases unmatched: 3.

The chain carries TRBV6-5 and TRBJ1-1; TRBD1 is a possible D gene (5 bases). The CDR3 totals 13 residues. The ends were cut back, 7 bases at V and 1 base at J, with 10 bases in the middle. The V gene's germline CDR1 is MNHEY and CDR2 SVGAGI. The CDR3, as DNA: TGTGCCAGCATTGGAACAGGGAACACTGAAGCTTTCTTT. As protein: CASIGTGNTEAFF.

The sample holds a few counts of this clonotype. The chain couples TRBV20-1 to TRBJ2-4; D call uncertain. Judging by the DNA end, TRBJ2-7 fits better; the J call may be wrong. Germline V gives CDR1 DFQATT, CDR2 SNEGSKA (reference sequence). The CDR3 length is 10 residues. CDR3 sequence: CSAKDYEQYF. CDR3 bases: TGCAGTGCTAAGGACTACGAGCAGTACTTC.

J is TRBJ2-7 and V is TRBV6-5, with TRBD2 as a possible D gene (5 bases). Germline CDR1 is MNHEY and CDR2 is SVGAGI. This CDR3 region has 14 residues. Trimming removed 5 bases from V and 3 bases from J, with 14 bases in between. CDR3: CASSRIRDDYEQYF. In DNA, the CDR3 is TGTGCCAGCAGTCGGATCCGGGATGACTACGAGCAGTACTTC.

The V and J genes are TRBV7-2 and TRBJ2-5, with D possibly TRBD1 on 5 matching bases. The CDR3 contains 15 residues. With 5 bases removed from V and 4 bases from J, the gap between germline ends came to 17 bases. Germline CDR1 reads SGHTA; CDR2 reads FQGNSA. CDR3 amino acids: CASSPETAVLETQYF. Here the CDR3 DNA reads TGTGCCAGCAGCCCCGAGACAGCCGTCCTAGAGACCCAGTACTTC.